This T cell receptor (beta chain) stems from a study of blood T cell repertoires in COVID-19. The CDR3 is made up of 16 amino acids. CDR1 is LGHNA and CDR2 is YSLEER in the germline V gene. V was clipped by 0 bases and J by 5 bases; unmatched bases: 9. The repertoire was sequenced with immunoSEQ multiplex PCR; TCRdb's copy has only in-frame clones and lacks some. The sample has a few hundred thousand clones; about 88% are singletons. Sequenced input: PBMCs or T cells enriched from blood (not recorded which). The TCR comes from a woman aged 40-49 years who had recovered from COVID-19. The chain couples TRBV4-3 to TRBJ2-7, with 8 bases aligning to TRBD2. CDR3 region: CASSQDHRLAGNEQYF. The CDR3 DNA is TGCGCCAGCAGCCAAGATCACCGGCTAGCGGGTAACGAGCAGTACTTC.